This T cell receptor (beta chain) comes out of a study of cytomegalovirus exposure and HLA in healthy donors. Participants comprised healthy donors of bone marrow. PCR used 60 Vbeta primers and 13 Jbeta primers. Repertoires were generated with immunoSEQ multiplex PCR, while TCRdb's copy carries only in-frame clones and drops some. Altogether 150,000 to 200,000 clones are present, about 75% being singletons, with the ten largest covering over 2%. The ends were cut back, 2 bases at V and 3 bases at J, with 10 bases in the middle. Germline V gene lookup returns CDR1 GTSNPN and CDR2 SVGIG (reference sequence). This CDR3 is built from 14 residues.

What was sequenced was PBMCs. The rearrangement joins TRBV30 to TRBJ2-2, with D tentatively TRBD2 (6 bases). The sequence derives from a female donor in good health and CMV-seronegative. CDR3 bases: TGTGCCTGGAGTAGGCGCGGGGACACCGGGGAGCTGTTTTTT. Translated, it gives CAWSRRGDTGELFF.